The 30 T cell receptor beta chains reported below all come from one sample, sequenced in a study of T-cell memory formation after mild COVID-19. MiXCR, run by TCRdb on the 5' RACE reads, gives a single entry per CDR3 protein. The sample lists about 340,000 distinct CDR3 sequences; around a sixth were seen once. Sequenced: PBMCs or a T cell subset sorted from them (not recorded which). The receptors derive from a man between 18 and 35 years old who had mild COVID-19 (a few samples of this study predate the infection). Cell type and time point are not known.

The sample holds a few counts of this clonotype. V gene TRBV6-2 or TRBV6-3 combines with J gene TRBJ2-5; D may be TRBD2 (6 bases). The germline V gene encodes CDR1 MNHEY and CDR2 SVGEGT. Trimming removed 7 bases at V and 4 bases at J, with 16 bases between. CDR3 size: 14 residues. CDR3 in amino acids: CASTPRGNRETQYF. CDR3 coding DNA: TGTGCCAGCACCCCCCGGGGGAATCGAGAGACCCAGTACTTC.

The rearrangement uses TRBV20-1 and TRBJ2-5; D is uncertain. This CDR3 spans 12 amino acids. Germline assignment: CDR1 DFQATT and CDR2 SNEGSKA (reference sequence). V lost 3 bases, J lost 1 base, and 6 bases lay in between. Here the CDR3 DNA reads TGCAGTGCTAGGCCCCTCCAAGAGACCCAGTACTTC. This sequence encodes CSARPLQETQYF.

The rearrangement uses TRBV5-6 and TRBJ2-7; TRBD1 matches at 10 bases. The CDR3 totals 13 residues. The J segment lost 6 bases and the V segment lost 3 bases, leaving 3 bases of the junction unmatched. Germline loops: CDR1 SGHDT, CDR2 YYEEEE. In DNA form, the CDR3 reads TGTGCCAGCAGCTGGGACAGGGGCGGCGAGCAGTACTTC. As protein: CASSWDRGGEQYF.

In its sample, this clonotype was seen a few times. V is TRBV6-1 and J is TRBJ2-7, with 10 bases identical to TRBD1. The trim removed 7 bases at V and 4 bases at J, leaving 10 bases unmatched. CDR1 is MNHNS, CDR2 SASEGT, per germline. CDR3 length: 15 amino acids. The CDR3 bases are TGTGCCAGCAACTCCCGGGACAGGGGAAAATACGAGCAGTACTTC. It is translated as CASNSRDRGKYEQYF.

This clonotype was observed at least ten times. The chain links TRBV5-1 to TRBJ2-5, with D perhaps being TRBD1 or TRBD2 (5 bases each). This CDR3 is built from 14 residues. V was clipped by 4 bases and J by 0 bases, with 10 bases between them. CDR1 and CDR2 (germline): SGHRS, YFSETQ. The CDR3 protein is CASSRDGYQETQYF. The DNA for the CDR3 is TGCGCCAGCAGCCGGGACGGATACCAAGAGACCCAGTACTTC.

This clonotype was found a few times. V is TRBV11-2 and J is TRBJ2-7; TRBD1 is a possible D gene (6 bases). This CDR3 spans 16 amino acids. Trimming shortened V by 0 bases and J by 0 bases, and 12 bases separated the two germline ends. Germline V CDR1 and CDR2: SGHAT, FQNNGV. The CDR3 spells CASSLETNRVSYEQYF. CDR3 in DNA: TGTGCCAGCAGCTTAGAAACGAACAGGGTCTCCTACGAGCAGTACTTC.

There are a few counts of this clonotype. J is TRBJ2-3 and V is TRBV24-1; possible D gene TRBD2, 6 bases. The CDR3 contains 13 residues. CDR1 is KGHDR, CDR2 SFDVKD, per germline. V lost 9 bases and J 3 bases, leaving 12 bases between the germline ends. DNA for the CDR3: TGTGCCACCGGGGCACGGGGGACAGATACGCAGTATTTT. Translation: CATGARGTDTQYF.

The genes are TRBV4-2 and TRBJ2-4; D is possibly TRBD2 (5 bases). V was clipped by 3 bases and J by 0 bases, with 9 bases between them. Germline loops: CDR1 LGHNA, CDR2 YNFKEQ. The CDR3 is 15 amino acids. The CDR3 DNA reads TGTGCCAGCAGCCAGTCCGGGGAAGCCAAAAACATTCAGTACTTC. It yields the protein CASSQSGEAKNIQYF.

The V gene is TRBV5-8, the J gene TRBJ1-5; no definite D call. CDR3 length: 14 residues. Germline V gene lookup returns CDR1 SGHTS and CDR2 YDEGEE. V lost 3 bases, J lost 4 bases, and 11 bases lay in between. CDR3 amino acids: CASSSRRNNQPQHF. CDR3 DNA: TGTGCCAGCAGCTCCCGACGGAATAATCAGCCCCAGCATTTT.

This clonotype turned up a few times. The chain recombines TRBV7-6 with TRBJ2-1; possible D gene TRBD1, 6 bases. Trimming removed 4 bases at V and 2 bases at J, with 18 bases between. This CDR3 contains 17 residues. In germline, CDR1 is SGHVS, CDR2 FNYEAQ. The CDR3 DNA is TGTGCCAGCAGCTCACAATTGGGACAAGGGACCTACAATGAGCAGTTCTTC. It is translated as CASSSQLGQGTYNEQFF.

Concerning this clonotype itself: A much more abundant neighbour one base away suggests this may be a read error. This chain connects TRBV3-1 to TRBJ1-1; D call uncertain. The CDR3 loop spans 13 amino acids. The V gene's germline CDR1 is LGHDT and CDR2 YNNKEL (reference sequence). The CDR3 here is CASSQFSRTEALF. DNA for the CDR3: TGTGCCAGCAGCCAATTTAGCAGAACTGAAGCTTTATTT.

This clonotype was counted ten times or more. The chain employs TRBV24-1 and TRBJ2-1, with D perhaps TRBD1 (6 bases). Germline values: CDR1 KGHDR, CDR2 SFDVKD. This CDR3 contains 15 residues. The ends were cut back, 9 bases at V and 5 bases at J, with 19 bases in the middle. The CDR3 here is CATLSATEGDNEQFF. The CDR3, as DNA: TGTGCCACCTTGAGTGCAACCGAGGGGGACAATGAGCAGTTCTTC.

The chain joins TRBV18 to TRBJ2-7; D ambiguous. Trimming stripped 0 bases from V and 3 bases from J, with 12 bases between. Germline V CDR1 and CDR2: KGHSH, LQKENI. The CDR3 has 15 amino acids. The CDR3 reads CASSPPGPFGYEQYF. The CDR3 region has the DNA TGTGCCAGCTCACCACCAGGCCCCTTCGGCTACGAGCAGTACTTC.

There are a few counts of this clonotype. The genes are TRBV7-9 and TRBJ2-7, with D perhaps given as TRBD1 or TRBD2 (5 bases each). This CDR3 is built from 12 residues. The germline V and J ends were trimmed by 5 bases and 5 bases, with 10 bases remaining between them. The germline CDR1 and CDR2 sequences are SEHNR and FQNEAQ (reference sequence). CDR3 coding DNA: TGTGCCAGCAGCGGGACGGCCAACGAGCAGTACGTC. It translates to CASSGTANEQYV.

The chain carries TRBV4-1 and TRBJ1-1; no firm D call. Trimming removed 3 bases from V and 2 bases from J, with 7 bases in between. Germline values: CDR1 MGHRA, CDR2 YSYEKL. There are 13 residues in the CDR3. The CDR3 DNA sequence: TGCGCCAGCAGCCAGGGGTTTAACACTGAAGCTTTCTTT. Translated: CASSQGFNTEAFF.

The sample holds a few counts of this clonotype. The gene calls are TRBV10-3 and TRBJ1-1; weak D call: TRBD1 (6 bases). The germline CDR1 and CDR2 sequences are ENHRY and SYGVKD. CDR3 length: 12 residues. V gave up 4 bases and J gave up 9 bases, with 12 bases separating them. The CDR3 DNA is TGTGCCATCAGTGCGCAGGGGCCCCAAGCTTTCTTT. The encoded protein is CAISAQGPQAFF.

This clonotype was counted many times. The chain employs TRBV29-1 and TRBJ2-5; 7 bases are a match to TRBD2. Losses at the gene ends were 1 base for V and 3 bases for J; bases not matched to a gene: 5. The CDR3 is 14 residues long. Germline loops: CDR1 SQVTM, CDR2 ANQGSEA. CDR3 nucleotide sequence: TGCAGCGTTGAAGGGCTAGCGGTTGAAGAGACCCAGTACTTC. The encoded protein is CSVEGLAVEETQYF. The variable domain in full, with the rest retrieved from reference TRBV29-1 and TRBJ2-5, is SAVISQKPSRDICQRGTSLTIQCQVDSQVTMMFWYRQQPGQSLTLIATANQGSEATYESGFVIDKFPISRPNLTFSTLTVSNMSPEDSSIYLCSVEGLAVEETQYFGPGTRLLVL.

A few counts support this clonotype. The DNA for the CDR3 is TGCGCCAGCAGCCCAGTTGCTTTGAACACTGAAGCTTTCTTT. As protein: CASSPVALNTEAFF. The chain has TRBV5-1 and TRBJ1-1; the D is unclear. Trimming left V 4 bases short and J 0 bases short, with 10 bases between. The germline V gene encodes CDR1 SGHRS and CDR2 YFSETQ. The CDR3 loop spans 14 amino acids. Based on the CDR3 plus reference TRBV5-1 and TRBJ1-1, the full variable domain is KAGVTQTPRYLIKTRGQQVTLSCSPISGHRSVSWYQQTPGQGLQFLFEYFSETQRNKGNFPGRFSGRQFSNSRSEMNVSTLELGDSALYLCASSPVALNTEAFFGQGTRLTVV.

This chain connects TRBV6-5 to TRBJ1-6; D is undetermined. The CDR3 contains 13 residues. Germline values: CDR1 MNHEY, CDR2 SVGAGI. Trimming pared 6 bases from V and 13 bases from J, leaving 16 bases between. CDR3 region: CASSPRLTTPLHF. In DNA, the CDR3 is TGTGCCAGCAGCCCGCGGCTAACCACCCCCCTCCACTTT.

In this sample, this clonotype turned up a few times. The V call is TRBV5-1, the J call TRBJ2-3, with TRBD1 as a possible D gene (7 bases). V was pared by 8 bases and J by 4 bases, with 23 bases between. This CDR3 region has 16 residues. Germline values: CDR1 SGHRS, CDR2 YFSETQ. This CDR3 reads CASSPHGGGLPDTQYF. The CDR3 nucleotides read TGCGCCAGTAGCCCTCACGGAGGGGGCCTTCCAGATACGCAGTATTTT.

This clonotype has only a few counts. The rearrangement links TRBV20-1 to TRBJ2-7; TRBD1 is a possible D gene (6 bases). The germline gives CDR1 DFQATT, CDR2 SNEGSKA (reference sequence). V was clipped by 7 bases and J by 4 bases, with 20 bases between them. This CDR3 has 14 residues. CDR3 nucleotide sequence: TGCAGTGTTCAGGGGCAGGGAGCTATTTACGAGCAGTACTTC. Protein: CSVQGQGAIYEQYF.

The table lists this clonotype with a few counts. The chain couples TRBV6-5 to TRBJ2-7, with TRBD2 matching over 7 bases. Germline lookup yields CDR1 MNHEY and CDR2 SVGAGI. Losses at the gene ends were 2 bases for V and 4 bases for J; bases not matched to a gene: 8. The CDR3 consists of 15 residues. CDR3 DNA: TGTGCCAGCAGTTACACGGGGGGTGATGGATACGAGCAGTACTTC. It specifies CASSYTGGDGYEQYF.

In its sample, this clonotype was seen a few times. The chain employs TRBV7-6 and TRBJ1-3, with unresolved D. CDR1 is SGHVS and CDR2 is FNYEAQ in the germline V gene. Trimming removed 1 base at V and 0 bases at J, with 7 bases between. The CDR3 loop spans 15 amino acids. The DNA of the CDR3 is TGTGCCAGCAGCTTAGGGCCTTCCTCTGGAAACACCATATATTTT. Translating it yields CASSLGPSSGNTIYF.

In this sample, this clonotype turned up many times. This sequence joins TRBV27 and TRBJ2-7, with D perhaps matching TRBD1 (5 bases). The germline V and J ends were trimmed by 5 bases and 6 bases, with 14 bases remaining between them. Germline V gene data show CDR1 as MNHEY and CDR2 as SMNVEV (reference sequence). The CDR3 length is 13 residues. The CDR3 region is CASSITQGSEQYF. The CDR3 DNA sequence: TGTGCCAGCAGTATCACCCAGGGATCCGAGCAGTACTTC.

This clonotype was detected only a few times. The chain carries TRBV5-1 and TRBJ1-2; perhaps TRBD1 as D (6 bases). V was cut by 0 bases and J by 5 bases, with 8 bases left in between. This CDR3 region has 13 residues. Germline V gives CDR1 SGHRS, CDR2 YFSETQ. The DNA for the CDR3 is TGCGCCAGCAGCTTGGAGACAGGTTATGGCTACACCTTC. The encoded protein is CASSLETGYGYTF.

V gene TRBV19 combines with J gene TRBJ1-1; maybe TRBD1 (5 bases). Trimming shortened V by 9 bases and J by 3 bases, and 17 bases separated the two germline ends. Per germline, CDR1 LNHDA and CDR2 SQIVND (reference sequence). The CDR3 is made up of 14 amino acids. CDR3 sequence: CASRSDSMYTEAFF. The CDR3 DNA follows: TGTGCCAGCAGATCTGACAGCATGTACACTGAAGCTTTCTTT.

The table lists this clonotype with a count of one. The V and J genes are TRBV7-8 and TRBJ2-3; a possible D gene is TRBD1 (7 bases). The germline CDR1 and CDR2 sequences are SGHVS and FQNEAQ. Trimming took off 5 bases at V and 8 bases at J, with 20 bases between the two ends. The CDR3 length is 15 residues. In DNA, the CDR3 is TGTGCCAGCAGCCCCTATGACAGGGTCGGGAGTACGCAGTATTTT. Translation gives CASSPYDRVGSTQYF. The whole variable domain, filled in from reference TRBV7-8 and TRBJ2-3, reads GAGVSQSPRYKVAKRGQDVALRCDPISGHVSLFWYQQALGQGPEFLTYFQNEAQLDKSGLPSDRFFAERPEGSVSTLKIQRTQQEDSAVYLCASSPYDRVGSTQYFGPGTRLTVL.

This clonotype was seen at least ten times. This chain joins TRBV7-9 and TRBJ1-5; D might be TRBD1 (6 bases). Trimming removed 5 bases at V and 0 bases at J, with 8 bases between. The germline gives CDR1 SEHNR, CDR2 FQNEAQ (reference sequence). CDR3 length: 14 amino acids. CDR3 DNA: TGTGCCAGCAGCCGGGACATTAGCAATCAGCCCCAGCATTTT. Protein sequence: CASSRDISNQPQHF.

The table lists this clonotype with many counts. This chain's CDR3 is CASSWVQGGQPQHF. The DNA of the CDR3 is TGTGCCAGCAGTTGGGTTCAGGGTGGTCAGCCCCAGCATTTT. The genes are TRBV6-6 and TRBJ1-5, with TRBD1 as a possible D gene (5 bases). The V gene lost 4 bases and the J gene lost 6 bases, with 13 bases spanning the gap. CDR1 is MNHNY, CDR2 SVGAGI, per germline (reference sequence). The CDR3 extends over 14 amino acids.

The chain carries TRBV18 and TRBJ2-7; no clear D gene. CDR1 and CDR2 (germline): KGHSH, LQKENI. With 5 bases removed from V and 0 bases from J, the gap between germline ends came to 14 bases. The CDR3 covers 15 residues. The CDR3 DNA reads TGTGCCAGCTCAGACGCCGGAACCAGCTCCTACGAGCAGTACTTC. Protein: CASSDAGTSSYEQYF. The whole variable domain, remainder taken from reference TRBV18 and TRBJ2-7, is NAGVMQNPRHLVRRRGQEARLRCSPMKGHSHVYWYRQLPEEGLKFMVYLQKENIIDESGMPKERFSAEFPKEGPSILRIQQVVRGDSAAYFCASSDAGTSSYEQYFGPGTRLTVT.